What follows is one T cell receptor beta chain and its context. Germline CDR1 ENHRY, CDR2 SYGVKD. Trimming stripped 2 bases from V and 2 bases from J, with 12 bases between. This CDR3 region has 15 residues. This entry belongs to a study of blood T cell repertoires in COVID-19. In the study overall: Samples of COVID-19 (acute and convalescent) were obtained from the United States, Italy and Spain. In each case, the material was cDNA or gDNA derived from T cells, B-cell-depleted T cells, or PBMCs.

Original analysis: The authors estimated nucleated cell counts from reference gene primer amplification. Libraries were prepared by immunoSEQ multiplex PCR; TCRdb keeps only in-frame clonotypes and omits some of them. V, J and clone size are taken as reported in that table, and D and trimming were inferred from the DNA itself. This sample carries tens of thousands of clones, roughly 83% of them seen once, and the ten largest clones take 2.5%. This clonotype was obtained from a man between 45 and 60 years old with acute or convalescent COVID-19. The chain employs TRBV10-3 and TRBJ2-5, with D possibly matching TRBD1 (5 bases). The sequenced sample consisted of peripheral blood. The CDR3 coding sequence is TGTGCCATCAGTGAGACTCCCGACAGACAAGAGACCCAGTACTTC. Its protein is CAISETPDRQETQYF.